This T cell receptor beta chain was identified in a study of blood T cell repertoires in COVID-19. Study-level information: The United States, Italy and Spain were the sources of the acute and convalescent COVID-19 samples.

The V gene lost 1 base and the J gene lost 2 bases, with 8 bases spanning the gap. This CDR3 is 14 amino acids long. Germline assignment: CDR1 SEHNR and CDR2 FQNEAQ (reference sequence). In the original analysis: Quantification of nucleated cells was approximated via reference gene primer amplification. The protocol was immunoSEQ multiplex PCR, while the TCRdb copy is restricted to in-frame clones and leaves out a portion. The V and J calls and clone size were taken over from that table, and D and trimming were inferred from the DNA. The sample records some 140,000 clones, about 90% being singletons.

This clonotype was sampled from a man aged 45-65 years with acute or convalescent COVID-19. The chain has TRBV7-9 and TRBJ1-1, with D unresolved. Sequencing input: peripheral blood. This chain's CDR3 is CASSLVIDNTEAFF. The CDR3 DNA is TGTGCCAGCAGCTTAGTCATAGATAACACTGAAGCTTTCTTT.